Here is one TCR beta chain with its context. A multiplex PCR was run with 60 Vbeta primers and 13 Jbeta primers. Profiling relied on immunoSEQ multiplex PCR, and the TCRdb table lists in-frame clones only, not all of them. This table has 150,000 to 200,000 clones, 68% appearing once. CDR3 size: 15 residues. V dropped 2 bases and J dropped 2; count of bases not matched to a gene: 3. In germline, CDR1 is SGHRS, CDR2 YFSETQ. These data come from a study of cytomegalovirus exposure and HLA in healthy donors. Sequenced: PBMCs. This chain connects TRBV5-1 to TRBJ2-3; TRBD2 matches 9 bases. The origin of this receptor is a man aged 45-65 years in good health and CMV-seronegative. CDR3 DNA sequence: TGCGCCAGCAGCTTCCCTAGCGGGGACACAGATACGCAGTATTTT. Translation: CASSFPSGDTDTQYF.